The rows below give T cell receptor beta chains drawn from one sample of a study of T-cell memory formation after mild COVID-19. TCRdb analysed the 5' RACE reads with MiXCR anew, one entry per CDR3 protein. The table lists roughly 350,000 distinct CDR3 sequences, approximately 21% of them singletons. Sequencing input: PBMCs or a T cell subset sorted from them (not recorded which). The receptors come from an adult woman who had mild COVID-19 (a few samples of this study predate the infection). Cell type and time point are not known. Both conserved end residues are part of each CDR3. The D gene is left open where the match is weak. Rows may omit the clone size; those that give it use once, few, many or a size class.

J gene	clone size	V gene	D gene	CDR3 DNA	CDR3 protein
TRBJ2-7	-	TRBV6-5	-	TGTGCCAGCAGATCTTGGACGGGCACCTACGAGCAGTACTTC	CASRSWTGTYEQYF
TRBJ2-5	-	TRBV18	-	TGTGCCAGCTCACCACCGGCAGCCCAAGAGACCCAGTACTTC	CASSPPAAQETQYF
TRBJ2-7	few	TRBV3-1	-	TGTGCCAGCAGCCACGGATACGTCTCATCCTACGAGCAGTACTTC	CASSHGYVSSYEQYF
TRBJ2-5	few	TRBV11-2	-	TGTGCCAGCAGCTTAGGACGTCTGGTTAAAGAGACCCAGTACTTC	CASSLGRLVKETQYF
TRBJ2-7	few	TRBV5-1	TRBD2	TGCGCCAGCAGCTTGAGGGGCGCGGGAGGACGTGGAGAGCAGTACTTC	CASSLRGAGGRGEQYF
TRBJ2-2	-	TRBV7-2	-	TGTGCCAGCAGCCCCCGAGTGAGGGGGTCGAACACCGGGGAGCTGTTTTTT	CASSPRVRGSNTGELFF
TRBJ2-2	-	TRBV7-3	-	TGTGCCAGCAGCAAAACGAGAGGGCCACGGGCCGGGGAGCTGTTTTTT	CASSKTRGPRAGELFF
TRBJ2-3	few	TRBV12-3/TRBV12-4	TRBD2	TGTGCCAGCAGTCCCTCCGCTAGCGGCACCCTACGGGCGGATTTT	CASSPSASGTLRADF
TRBJ1-1	-	TRBV19	TRBD1	TGTGCCAGTAGTGTAATCCGGTGGGACCGGGACAGGCGAGAAGCTTTCTTT	CASSVIRWDRDRREAFF
TRBJ1-1	-	TRBV18	TRBD1	TGTGCCAGCTCACGTCAGGGGGGGAAGGACACTGAAGCTTTCTTT	CASSRQGGKDTEAFF
TRBJ2-2	-	TRBV3-1	-	TGTGCCAGCAGTCACTTCGGGACAACGACCGGGGAGCTGTTTTTT	CASSHFGTTTGELFF
TRBJ2-2	once	TRBV9	TRBD1	TGTGCCAGCAGCAACCGTCCCGGGACAGGGAACACCGGGGAGCTGTTTTTT	CASSNRPGTGNTGELFF
TRBJ2-3	few	TRBV7-8	-	TGTGCCAGCAGCTCTCAAACAGGAATCAACACAGATACGCAGTATTTT	CASSSQTGINTDTQYF
TRBJ2-7	-	TRBV3-1	-	TGTGCCAGCAGCCAAGAAACCCCGGGACACCGTCTATCCTACGAGCAGTACTTC	CASSQETPGHRLSYEQYF
TRBJ2-2	-	TRBV30	TRBD2	TGTGCCTGGAGTGGACTAGCGGGGACCAACACCGGGGAGCTGTTTTTT	CAWSGLAGTNTGELFF
TRBJ2-5	-	TRBV12-3/TRBV12-4	TRBD1	TGTGCCAGCAGTCGGGGAACAGGGGGCTCGGGAGAGACCCAGTACTTC	CASSRGTGGSGETQYF
TRBJ2-7	few	TRBV29-1	TRBD1	TGCAGCGTTGAAAGACAGGGGGGTCCCTACGAGCAGTACTTC	CSVERQGGPYEQYF
TRBJ1-1	-	TRBV3-1	-	TGTGCCAGCAAACAGGGAGGATCGGCTGAAGCTTTCTTT	CASKQGGSAEAFF
TRBJ1-1	-	TRBV12-3/TRBV12-4	-	TGTGCCAGCAGCGACATCGTGTTGCGCACTGAAGCTTTCTTT	CASSDIVLRTEAFF
TRBJ2-2	-	TRBV5-5	TRBD2	TGTGCCAGCAGCCACAAACTAGCGGGGGTTAACACCGGGGAGCTGTTTTTT	CASSHKLAGVNTGELFF
TRBJ1-1	-	TRBV7-2	-	TGTGCCAGCGACCGCTGGTACCTTCCGTCAGAGGCTTTCTTT	CASDRWYLPSEAFF
TRBJ2-5	-	TRBV24-1	-	TGTGCCACCAGTGATCCGGCAGGGCAAGAGACCCAGTACTTC	CATSDPAGQETQYF
TRBJ1-1	few	TRBV11-2	-	TGTGCCAGCAGCTTATATAAGGGGGGGACTGAAGCTTTCTTT	CASSLYKGGTEAFF
TRBJ2-1	many	TRBV7-7	-	TGTGCTAGCAGCTTAGGTCTAGGGGATGAGCAGTTCTTC	CASSLGLGDEQFF
TRBJ1-2	few	TRBV4-1	-	TGCGCCAGCAGCCAAGAACCGACAGCGGCCTATGGCTACACCTTC	CASSQEPTAAYGYTF
TRBJ1-1	few	TRBV5-1	-	TGCGCCAGCAGCTCGTTGGGGGGAGACACTGAAGCTTTCTTT	CASSSLGGDTEAFF
TRBJ2-1	few	TRBV3-1	TRBD2	TGTGCCAGCAGCCACTCTAGCGGGAGATACAATGAGCAGTTCTTC	CASSHSSGRYNEQFF
TRBJ1-6	-	TRBV20-1	TRBD1	TGCAGTGCTAGAGTAGGGTCAGGGGGACTCAATTCACCCCTCCACTTT	CSARVGSGGLNSPLHF
TRBJ2-3	-	TRBV6-5	TRBD1	TGTGCCAGCAGACCAACCGGACAGGGAAGCACAGATACGCAGTATTTT	CASRPTGQGSTDTQYF
TRBJ1-1	-	TRBV3-1	-	TGTGCCAGCAGCCATACAGGGCTCACTGAAGCTTTCTTT	CASSHTGLTEAFF
TRBJ2-7	-	TRBV3-1	-	TGTGCCAGCAGCCAAGTGTTCAGGGAAGCCTCCTACGAGCAGTACTTC	CASSQVFREASYEQYF
TRBJ1-2	once	TRBV19	-	TGTGCCAGTAGGACGGACAGTCGGTATGGCTACACCTTC	CASRTDSRYGYTF
TRBJ1-5	few	TRBV10-3	-	TGTGCCATCAGTGAAATGGGCAATCAGCCCCAGCATTTT	CAISEMGNQPQHF
TRBJ1-1	many	TRBV20-1	TRBD1	TGCAGTGCTAGAGCCCGGGACAGGGGATGGAGCACTGAAGCTTTCTTT	CSARARDRGWSTEAFF
TRBJ2-5	few	TRBV12-3/TRBV12-4	TRBD1	TGTGCCAGCAGTTCCCACAGGGGCTCGTACCAAGAGACCCAGTACTTC	CASSSHRGSYQETQYF
TRBJ2-7	few	TRBV6-2/TRBV6-3	-	TGTGCCAGCAGTTCCAGGGAGACCCTCGAGCAGTACTTC	CASSSRETLEQYF
TRBJ2-1	-	TRBV29-1	TRBD2	TGCAGCGTTGAAACTAGCGGGGGGCCCCCAGGCATCTTC	CSVETSGGPPGIF
TRBJ1-5	-	TRBV6-5	-	TGTGCCAGCAAGAGGGCCTCGGGGGGGAGCAATCAGCCCCAGCATTTT	CASKRASGGSNQPQHF
TRBJ2-1	-	TRBV30	-	TGTGCCTGGAGTTTACGAGGTGAGCAGTTCTTC	CAWSLRGEQFF
TRBJ2-1	-	TRBV6-5	-	TGTGCCACCCTGACAGCGATCAATGAGCAGTTCTTC	CATLTAINEQFF
TRBJ1-1	few	TRBV7-2	-	TGTGCCAGCAGCCTCCGACAGGACCTGAACACTGAAGCTTTCTTT	CASSLRQDLNTEAFF
TRBJ2-5	-	TRBV12-3/TRBV12-4	TRBD1	TGTGCCAGCAGGGACAGGGGAAAAGAGACCCAGTACTTC	CASRDRGKETQYF
TRBJ2-2	-	TRBV7-2	-	TGTGCCAGCAGGCTCGTGGGGAACACCGGGGAGCTGTTTTTT	CASRLVGNTGELFF
TRBJ1-2	-	TRBV12-3/TRBV12-4	TRBD1	TGTGCCAGCAGTTTCACAGGGGAGGGCTATGGCTACACCTTC	CASSFTGEGYGYTF
TRBJ1-1	-	TRBV7-6	-	TGTGCCAGCAGCTGGGTGGACGACACTGAAGCTTTCTTC	CASSWVDDTEAFF
TRBJ2-2	-	TRBV9	-	TGTGCCAGCAGCGTAGAGGCCGGGGGGGAGCTGTTTTTT	CASSVEAGGELFF
TRBJ2-1	few	TRBV12-3/TRBV12-4	TRBD2	TGTGCCAGCAGTCCGTCTCCGGGACTAGCGGGGGAGGATGAGCAGTTCTTC	CASSPSPGLAGEDEQFF
TRBJ1-1	-	TRBV19	-	TGTGCCAGTAGTATAGTGATGGCTTCGAACACTGAAGCTTTCTTT	CASSIVMASNTEAFF
TRBJ2-1	-	TRBV11-2	TRBD2	TGTGCCAGCAGCCCCCCTGGGCTAGCGGGGGCCCTATGGCAGTTCTTC	CASSPPGLAGALWQFF
TRBJ2-1	-	TRBV20-1	-	TGCAGTGCTAGACGGCGCCACCCCTACAATGAGCAGTTCTTC	CSARRRHPYNEQFF
TRBJ2-3	few	TRBV12-5	TRBD1	TGTGCTAGTGGTGACAGGGGGAAGGGCACAGATACGCAGTATTTT	CASGDRGKGTDTQYF